Listed below are T cell receptor beta chains from one sample, sequenced in a study of cytomegalovirus exposure and HLA in healthy donors. Some clones are missing from TCRdb's copy, which holds only in-frame ones; the method was immunoSEQ multiplex PCR. The data contain around 170,000 clones, roughly 75% of them singletons. Sequencing was carried out using PBMCs. The receptors were sampled from a man between 40 and 49 years old in good health and CMV-seronegative. Both conserved end residues are part of each CDR3. D genes are given only for firm matches. Expanded clones are given a class, and other clones once, few, many or no size at all.

>few|14|.|TRBV7-2|TRBJ2-5
CASSLTRNQETQYF
TGTGCCAGCAGCTTAACTAGAAACCAAGAGACCCAGTACTTC
>.|13|.|TRBV7-2|TRBJ2-2
CASSQEVGGELFF
TGTGCCAGCAGCCAGGAGGTCGGCGGGGAGCTGTTTTTT
>.|15|.|TRBV5-6|TRBJ2-3
CASSLTGSGTDTQYF
TGTGCCAGCAGCTTGACGGGTTCTGGCACAGATACGCAGTATTTT
>.|17|.|TRBV2|TRBJ1-3
CASSEGWGQSSGNTIYF
TGTGCCAGCAGTGAAGGGTGGGGACAAAGCTCTGGAAACACCATATATTTT
>.|13|.|TRBV2|TRBJ1-2
CASSPQGLNGYTF
TGTGCCAGCAGTCCACAGGGTCTCAATGGCTACACCTTC
>.|15|TRBD1|TRBV7-2|TRBJ2-7
CASSPTRGRSYEQYF
TGTGCCAGCAGCCCGACGAGGGGGCGATCCTACGAGCAGTACTTC
>.|12|TRBD1|TRBV9|TRBJ2-7
CASSGQGHEQYF
TGTGCCAGCAGCGGACAGGGCCACGAGCAGTACTTC
>.|19|TRBD2|TRBV7-2|TRBJ2-3
CASSLVFLASGGLSDTQYF
TGTGCCAGCAGCTTAGTCTTCTTAGCTAGCGGGGGTCTCTCCGATACGCAGTATTTT
>few|12|.|TRBV28|TRBJ1-1
CASSSVLPEAFF
TGTGCCAGCAGTTCGGTGTTACCTGAAGCTTTCTTT
>.|16|TRBD2|TRBV7-6|TRBJ2-5
CASSPLSSGRLKTQYF
TGTGCCAGCAGTCCCCTATCTAGCGGGAGGTTAAAGACCCAGTACTTC
>.|15|.|TRBV5-1|TRBJ1-5
CASSLVVGGSQPQHF
TGCGCCAGCAGCTTGGTGGTCGGGGGAAGTCAGCCCCAGCATTTT
>.|15|.|TRBV5-1|TRBJ1-5
CASSPVGNSNQPQHF
TGCGCCAGCAGCCCGGTCGGGAATAGCAATCAGCCCCAGCATTTT
>.|15|.|TRBV11-3|TRBJ2-5
CASSLEVLPGETQYF
TGTGCCAGCAGCTTAGAGGTACTCCCCGGGGAGACCCAGTACTTC
>.|16|.|TRBV5-4|TRBJ2-4
CASSLSSGGGENIQYF
TGTGCCAGCAGCTTGTCTTCCGGGGGTGGTGAAAACATTCAGTACTTC